The clone carrying this TCR beta chain occurred a few times. The sample originates from a study of blood T cells in healthy people across ages. CDR1 and CDR2 (germline): SEHNR, FQNEAQ (reference sequence). Deletions cut 7 bases from V and 6 bases from J, with 15 bases between. CDR3 length: 13 amino acids. Through a sample-barcoded 5' primer and a J-beta primer mix, a second PCR was run for about 6 to 11 cycles. TCRdb fed the 5' RACE reads into MiXCR, producing one record per CDR3 protein. The table lists some 1,500,000 distinct CDR3 sequences, roughly 43% of them singletons. The sequencing sample was made of blood. The source is a woman in her late teens or twenties in good health. This chain links TRBV7-9 with TRBJ1-2; no firm D call. CDR3 in amino acids: CASTQRPRDGYTF. The CDR3 nucleotides are TGTGCCAGCACCCAGCGCCCTAGGGATGGCTACACCTTC.